The 18 T cell receptor beta chains presented below share a single source sample, sequenced in a study of cytomegalovirus exposure and HLA in healthy donors. Using immunoSEQ multiplex PCR, the repertoire was profiled, and TCRdb retains in-frame clones only, with some absent. The sample consists of hundreds of thousands of clones, around 86% of them appearing once. Specimen: PBMCs. The receptors were sampled from a woman younger than 30 in good health and CMV-seropositive.

This chain links TRBV7-9 with TRBJ2-7, with D perhaps matching TRBD2 (6 bases). The V end was cut by 4 bases, the J end by 3 bases, with 22 bases between. The CDR3 is 17 residues long. Germline values: CDR1 SEHNR, CDR2 FQNEAQ (reference sequence). CDR3 sequence (DNA): TGTGCCAGCAGCTCGAGGGTCCGGGACTCCTACAACTACGAGCAGTACTTC. It specifies CASSSRVRDSYNYEQYF.

J is TRBJ2-3 and V is TRBV19; 9 bases match TRBD2. V lost 9 bases and J lost 4; bases outside the gene matches: 17. This CDR3 has 17 amino acids. CDR1 is LNHDA, CDR2 SQIVND, per germline (reference sequence). The DNA of the CDR3 is TGTGCCAGCACTAAGCTTTTCATAGCGGGAGAGGCAGATACGCAGTATTTT. Its protein is CASTKLFIAGEADTQYF.

The gene calls are TRBV11-3 and TRBJ2-3; D possibly corresponds to TRBD2 (5 bases). The germline CDR1 and CDR2 sequences are SGHNT and YENEEA. The ends were cut back, 8 bases at V and 5 bases at J, with 14 bases in the middle. CDR3 size: 13 residues. The CDR3 sequence: CASGLWEQDTQYF. The DNA for the CDR3 is TGTGCCAGCGGTCTATGGGAGCAAGATACGCAGTATTTT.

This sequence joins TRBV4-1 and TRBJ2-1; D perhaps matches TRBD2 (6 bases). CDR1 is MGHRA and CDR2 is YSYEKL in the germline V gene. V shed 0 bases and J shed 3 bases, with 9 bases lying between them. CDR3 length: 15 residues. In DNA form, the CDR3 reads TGCGCCAGCAGCCAAGAGGGACTCTTCTACAATGAGCAGTTCTTC. Its translation: CASSQEGLFYNEQFF.

The J gene is TRBJ1-5, the V gene TRBV5-4; the D gene is possibly TRBD1 (5 bases). From germline, CDR1 is SGHNT and CDR2 YYREEE (reference sequence). With 5 bases removed from V and 0 bases from J, the gap between germline ends came to 9 bases. This CDR3 spans 14 amino acids. The CDR3 DNA follows: TGTGCCAGCAGTCAGGGCCCTAGCAATCAGCCCCAGCATTTT. It translates to CASSQGPSNQPQHF.

This CDR3 is CATSRVTGGTNEKLFF. CDR3 sequence (DNA): TGTGCCACCAGCAGGGTGACAGGGGGAACTAATGAAAAACTGTTTTTT. The chain combines TRBV15 with TRBJ1-4; 9 bases line up with TRBD1. Germline V lookup: CDR1 LNHNV, CDR2 YYDKDF (reference sequence). The CDR3 spans 16 residues. Unmatched junction bases numbered 3, after V lost 3 bases and J lost 1 base.

The chain has TRBV29-1 and TRBJ2-3, with 12 bases aligning to TRBD2. Trimming at V came to 2 bases and at J to 3 bases, leaving 12 bases not matched to a gene. Germline CDR1 reads SQVTM; CDR2 reads ANQGSEA. There are 18 residues in the CDR3. CDR3 nucleotides: TGCAGCGTTGAATTTCTAGCGGGAGGGGGAGGCCGGACAGATACGCAGTATTTT. It codes for CSVEFLAGGGGRTDTQYF.

The chain recombines TRBV10-3 with TRBJ1-1; a weak D match, TRBD1 (6 bases). CDR1 is ENHRY, CDR2 SYGVKD, per germline. The CDR3 covers 15 residues. Trimming stripped 5 bases from V and 4 bases from J, with 17 bases between. For the CDR3, the DNA is TGTGCCATCAGTTCCGCGGGAGAAGGGGGCACTGAAGCTTTCTTT. Encoded protein: CAISSAGEGGTEAFF.

This chain joins TRBV13 and TRBJ1-5; possibly TRBD1 for D (6 bases). CDR3 length: 14 amino acids. Germline CDR1 PRHDT, CDR2 FYEKMQ (reference sequence). V was shortened by 4 bases and J by 3 bases, with 10 bases between the two germline ends. The CDR3 DNA sequence: TGTGCCAGCAGCTACAGGGTAACCAATCAGCCCCAGCATTTT. This sequence encodes CASSYRVTNQPQHF.

This clone was recorded only once. This chain joins TRBV4-2 and TRBJ1-5, with D perhaps TRBD1 (5 bases). The CDR3 totals 16 residues. V was shortened by 3 bases and J by 7 bases, with 19 bases between the two germline ends. The V gene's germline CDR1 is LGHNA and CDR2 YNFKEQ. CDR3 nucleotides: TGTGCCAGCAGCCAGTCCACGGGGGGGACGAGGCAGCCCCAGCATTTT. Translated, it gives CASSQSTGGTRQPQHF.

This clone appeared a single time. This chain links TRBV27 with TRBJ2-7; TRBD1 agrees at 12 bases. With 8 bases clipped from V and 4 bases from J, the junction kept 3 bases outside the gene matches. This CDR3 is 13 amino acids long. Germline-derived CDR1 and CDR2 are MNHEY and SMNVEV (reference sequence). The CDR3 region is CASGGQGAYEQYF. For the CDR3, the DNA is TGTGCCAGCGGGGGACAGGGGGCTTACGAGCAGTACTTC.

The V and J genes are TRBV27 and TRBJ2-7; the D gene is possibly TRBD1 (6 bases). Trimming stripped 5 bases from V and 5 bases from J, with 25 bases between. The CDR3 has 17 amino acids. The germline gives CDR1 MNHEY, CDR2 SMNVEV (reference sequence). The CDR3: CASSPQGMTGLGDEQYF. DNA of the CDR3: TGTGCCAGCAGTCCCCAGGGGATGACAGGTTTGGGCGACGAGCAGTACTTC.

This rearrangement joins TRBV7-3 to TRBJ1-5; tentative D call: TRBD1 (6 bases). Germline V lookup: CDR1 SGHTA, CDR2 FQGTGA. CDR3 length: 13 residues. Trimming took off 5 bases at V and 7 bases at J, with 12 bases between the two ends. CDR3 residues: CASSPQGGQPQHF. CDR3 coding DNA: TGTGCCAGCAGCCCACAGGGTGGGCAGCCCCAGCATTTT.

This clone was detected only once. This rearrangement joins TRBV15 to TRBJ1-2; no reliable D call. The CDR3 totals 14 residues. V lost 7 bases and J lost 1, with 13 bases in between. Germline values: CDR1 LNHNV, CDR2 YYDKDF (reference sequence). The CDR3: CATTETRSNYGYTF. The CDR3 DNA reads as TGTGCCACCACCGAGACAAGAAGTAACTATGGCTACACCTTC.

The chain couples TRBV7-9 to TRBJ2-7; 9 positions match TRBD1. The V gene's germline CDR1 is SEHNR and CDR2 FQNEAQ (reference sequence). Germline trimming cut 4 bases from V and 5 bases from J; bases unmatched to any gene: 9. The CDR3 is made up of 15 amino acids. The CDR3 is CASSSPGTGSDEQYF. Here the CDR3 DNA reads TGTGCCAGCAGCTCACCCGGGACAGGGTCGGACGAGCAGTACTTC.

The chain employs TRBV14 and TRBJ1-4, with D tentatively TRBD1 (6 bases). V lost 6 bases and J 7 bases, leaving 15 bases between the germline ends. The CDR3 loop spans 14 amino acids. The V gene's germline CDR1 is SGHDN and CDR2 FVKESK. The CDR3 nucleotides read TGTGCCAGCAGACTAACAGGGATGAGTGAAAAACTGTTTTTT. It translates to CASRLTGMSEKLFF.

V usage is TRBV28 and J usage is TRBJ2-2; 9 nucleotides agree with TRBD2. CDR3 length: 15 residues. CDR1 and CDR2 from the germline V gene are MDHEN and SYDVKM. After removal of 4 bases from V and 8 bases from J, the junction contained 8 bases not matched to a gene. CDR3 nucleotide sequence: TGTGCCAGCAGTTCTAGCGGGATGTTAACGGGGGAGCTGTTTTTT. Protein product: CASSSSGMLTGELFF.

V gene TRBV4-2 combines with J gene TRBJ2-3; TRBD2 matches 13 bases. Trimming removed 1 base from V and 3 bases from J; junction bases left unmatched: 10. CDR3 length: 19 residues. Looked up from germline, CDR1 is LGHNA and CDR2 is YNFKEQ. CDR3 DNA: TGTGCCAGCAGCCAAGGCGGACTAGCGGGGGCCTTGAGGACAGATACGCAGTATTTT. Translated: CASSQGGLAGALRTDTQYF.